This T cell receptor (beta chain) emerged from a study of T-cell reconstitution after alpha-beta-depleted transplantation in children. Overall study results and limits: Expanded clones from the graft, numbering several hundred, reportedly supplied alpha-beta T cells about two months after transplant. Surviving recipient T cells and intrathymic progenitors accounted for some patients' high TCRbeta diversity at day 60. T-cell numbers and diversity, one year after transplant, stemmed largely from T cells that were newly produced.

Germline CDR1 reads MNHEY; CDR2 reads SVGAGI. The CDR3 has 16 amino acids. The V gene end was trimmed by 4 bases and the J gene end by 3 bases; junction bases not matched to a gene: 3. Unique molecular identifiers were incorporated during preparation of the TCRbeta library. TCRdb analysed the PCR reads with MiXCR anew, one entry per CDR3 protein. The table includes about 870,000 distinct CDR3 sequences, roughly 15% detected once. This clonotype has at least ten counts. Its antigen is not known. This chain connects TRBV6-5 to TRBJ2-1, with 13 positions matching TRBD2. Sequencing used PBMCs, mostly from graft donor cells, obtained 360 days after TCRalphabeta/CD19-depleted stem cell transplant. The clonotype originates from a male patient younger than 18 who had a stem cell transplant for acute lymphoblastic leukemia, so the T cells may come from the graft donor. The CDR3 sequence is CASSSGTSGVYNEQFF. The CDR3 DNA follows: TGTGCCAGCAGTTCTGGGACTAGCGGGGTCTACAATGAGCAGTTCTTC.